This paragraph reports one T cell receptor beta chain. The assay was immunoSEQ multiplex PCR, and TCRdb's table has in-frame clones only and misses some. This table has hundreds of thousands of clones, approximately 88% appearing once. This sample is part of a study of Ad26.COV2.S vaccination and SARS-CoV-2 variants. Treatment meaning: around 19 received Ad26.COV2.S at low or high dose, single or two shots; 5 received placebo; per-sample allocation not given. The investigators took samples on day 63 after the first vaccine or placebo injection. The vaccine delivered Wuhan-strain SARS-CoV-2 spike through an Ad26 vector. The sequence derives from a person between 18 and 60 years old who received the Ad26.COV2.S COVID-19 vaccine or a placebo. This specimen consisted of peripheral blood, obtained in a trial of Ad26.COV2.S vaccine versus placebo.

The chain's CDR3 is CASKDWTGLAFF. The CDR3 DNA is TGTGCCAGCAAAGATTGGACAGGGCTAGCTTTCTTT. J is TRBJ1-1 and V is TRBV6-5; 8 bases map to TRBD1. This CDR3 is built from 12 residues. The V and J ends lost 7 bases and 10 bases, in that order; junction bases with no gene match: 8. Germline V gene sequence: CDR1 MNHEY, CDR2 SVGAGI.